Below are 28 T cell receptor beta chains sequenced from a single sample in a study of cytomegalovirus exposure and HLA in healthy donors (dated by TCRdb to the late 2010s). The library was prepared using the immunoSEQ multiplex PCR assay. For the multiplex PCR, a mixture combining 60 forward primers for TCR Vbeta segments and 13 reverse primers for TCR Jbeta segments was used. Drawn from immuneACCESS, this table holds only the in-frame rearrangements with V and J called that TCRdb kept. Clones are partly lost; checked studies trace under half to an unresolved V gene and leave the rest unexplained. The sample records 98,000 or so clones, more than 75% of which are singletons. Together, the top ten hold about 5.4% of the sample. Sequences were obtained from PBMCs. All receptors come from a young woman in good health and CMV-seropositive.

The rearrangement uses TRBV28 and TRBJ2-1; D is undetermined. The CDR3 extends over 14 amino acids. Germline CDR1 is MDHEN and CDR2 is SYDVKM. V gave up 10 bases and J gave up 0 bases, with 13 bases separating them. The DNA of the CDR3 is TGTGCCACGCAGGCTACAAGCTCCTACAATGAGCAGTTCTTC. This encodes CATQATSSYNEQFF.

Of note for this clone: The CDR3 does not end in the conserved phenylalanine or tryptophan, so this is likely a read error. V is TRBV30 and J is TRBJ1-4; D might be TRBD1 (6 bases). CDR1 GTSNPN and CDR2 SVGIG come from the germline V gene (reference sequence). The V gene lost 5 bases and the J gene lost 8 bases, with 24 bases spanning the gap. This CDR3 has 16 residues. CDR3 in DNA: TGTGCCTGGGGTCCCGTTTATCAGGGGCGGGAGGAAAAACTGTTTGTT. It translates to CAWGPVYQGREEKLFV.

The CDR3 loop is CASSPRGQGAIQPQHF. In DNA form, the CDR3 reads TGTGCCAGCAGCCCCCGGGGACAGGGGGCTATTCAGCCCCAGCATTTT. This sequence joins TRBV9 and TRBJ1-5; 12 positions agree with TRBD1. The CDR3 spans 16 residues. Germline V gene data show CDR1 as SGDLS and CDR2 as YYNGEE. The trim removed 4 bases at V and 6 bases at J, leaving 8 bases unmatched.

This clone was seen a handful of times. V gene TRBV28 combines with J gene TRBJ2-7, with 11 bases aligning to TRBD2. Germline V gives CDR1 MDHEN, CDR2 SYDVKM. V gave up 6 bases and J gave up 3 bases; unmatched junction bases: 4. The CDR3 is 14 amino acids. CDR3: CASRVLAGGYEQYF. DNA for the CDR3: TGTGCCAGCAGGGTCCTAGCGGGAGGCTACGAGCAGTACTTC.

The chain employs TRBV5-6 and TRBJ2-3, with D maybe TRBD2 (6 bases). Between the trimmed V and J ends, which lost 6 bases and 3 bases, there was a span of 11 bases. Germline V gene data show CDR1 as SGHDT and CDR2 as YYEEEE. This CDR3 comprises 13 residues. The CDR3 loop reads CASISGLTDTQYF. As DNA, the CDR3 is TGTGCCAGCATTAGCGGACTTACAGATACGCAGTATTTT.

This chain uses TRBV30 with TRBJ1-5; 7 bases align to TRBD1. CDR1 GTSNPN and CDR2 SVGIG come from the germline V gene (reference sequence). V lost 4 bases to trimming and J lost 4 bases; unmatched junction nucleotides: 4. This CDR3 is 13 amino acids long. The CDR3 DNA reads TGTGCCTGGACAGGGGGATTGAATCAGCCCCAGCATTTT. Amino acids: CAWTGGLNQPQHF.

This clone was observed a handful of times. The chain carries TRBV13 and TRBJ1-4; 7 nucleotides agree with TRBD1. The CDR3 covers 16 residues. Trimming at V came to 5 bases and at J to 1 base, leaving 7 bases not matched to a gene. Germline CDR1 and CDR2: PRHDT and FYEKMQ (reference sequence). The CDR3 nucleotides read TGTGCCAGCAGCAGAACAGGGGCCGGAACTAATGAAAAACTGTTTTTT. It is translated as CASSRTGAGTNEKLFF.

V gene TRBV9 combines with J gene TRBJ1-1; the match to TRBD1 covers 7 bases. Losses at the gene ends were 3 bases for V and 1 base for J; bases not matched to a gene: 6. The germline V gene has CDR1 SGDLS and CDR2 YYNGEE. There are 15 residues in the CDR3. CDR3 loop: CASSAPGQRNTEAFF. CDR3 DNA: TGTGCCAGCAGCGCACCGGGACAGAGGAACACTGAAGCTTTCTTT. Combining the CDR3 with reference TRBV9 and TRBJ1-1 gives the whole variable domain DSGVTQTPKHLITATGQRVTLRCSPRSGDLSVYWYQQSLDQGLQFLIQYYNGEERAKGNILERFSAQQFPDLHSELNLSSLELGDSALYFCASSAPGQRNTEAFFGQGTRLTVV.

The rearrangement links TRBV5-6 to TRBJ2-5; 9 positions agree with TRBD1. The CDR3 runs 15 residues. V trimming: 0 bases; J trimming: 5 bases; junction bases outside the gene matches: 5. CDR1 is SGHDT, CDR2 YYEEEE, per germline. The DNA of the CDR3 is TGTGCCAGCAGCTTGGGGGGACAGGGTGAGGAGACCCAGTACTTC. Residues: CASSLGGQGEETQYF.

The chain is built from TRBV27 and TRBJ2-7, with D unclear. CDR1 is MNHEY, CDR2 SMNVEV, per germline (reference sequence). The V end was cut by 3 bases, the J end by 4 bases, with 10 bases between. The CDR3 is made up of 13 amino acids. The CDR3 coding sequence is TGTGCCAGCAGTTTTAACTCTAAGTACGAGCAGTACTTC. Amino acid sequence: CASSFNSKYEQYF.

The rearrangement joins TRBV5-1 to TRBJ1-1; the D gene is possibly TRBD1 (5 bases). V lost 0 bases and J lost 1, with 10 bases in between. This CDR3 spans 15 amino acids. In germline, CDR1 is SGHRS, CDR2 YFSETQ. CDR3 loop: CASSLVAGPNTEAFF. The CDR3 nucleotides are TGCGCCAGCAGCTTGGTTGCGGGGCCGAACACTGAAGCTTTCTTT.

The chain recombines TRBV5-1 with TRBJ2-7, with TRBD2 matching over 8 bases. CDR1 and CDR2 (germline): SGHRS, YFSETQ. V lost 2 bases and J lost 2; bases outside the gene matches: 6. CDR3 length equals 15 residues. The CDR3 spells CASSFGSGVTYEQYF. For the CDR3, the DNA is TGCGCCAGCAGCTTCGGTAGCGGGGTCACCTACGAGCAGTACTTC.

The chain carries TRBV19 and TRBJ2-3; TRBD1 aligns across 8 bases. The CDR3 runs 15 residues. The germline V gene has CDR1 LNHDA and CDR2 SQIVND (reference sequence). Unmatched junction bases numbered 7, after V lost 6 bases and J lost 2 bases. For the CDR3, the DNA is TGTGCCAGTAGGACGGACAGGGACCCCACAGATACGCAGTATTTT. It yields the protein CASRTDRDPTDTQYF.

The chain joins TRBV6-5 to TRBJ2-1; no reliable D call. The germline V gene has CDR1 MNHEY and CDR2 SVGAGI. V was pared by 0 bases and J by 4 bases, with 10 bases between. The CDR3 contains 15 residues. The CDR3 bases are TGTGCCAGCAGTTACTCTGAAGCCACTTACAATGAGCAGTTCTTC. This sequence encodes CASSYSEATYNEQFF.

The chain has TRBV7-9 and TRBJ2-2; D may be TRBD2 (5 bases). V was shortened by 11 bases and J by 5 bases, with 9 bases between the two germline ends. There are 11 residues in the CDR3. Germline V lookup: CDR1 SEHNR, CDR2 FQNEAQ (reference sequence). CDR3: CAAGVTGELFF. As DNA, the CDR3 is TGTGCCGCCGGGGTGACCGGGGAGCTGTTTTTT.

The CDR3, as DNA: TGTGCCAGCAGCTTAGAATACGGTGAAAAACTGTTTTTT. Translating gives CASSLEYGEKLFF. V and J are TRBV7-9 and TRBJ1-4, with unresolved D. Trimming stripped 1 base from V and 7 bases from J, with 7 bases between. Germline loops: CDR1 SEHNR, CDR2 FQNEAQ (reference sequence). CDR3 size: 13 residues.

This chain connects TRBV6-5 to TRBJ2-2, with TRBD2 as a possible D gene (5 bases). The CDR3 is made up of 15 amino acids. The V gene's germline CDR1 is MNHEY and CDR2 SVGAGI. V lost 6 bases and J 4 bases, leaving 15 bases between the germline ends. In DNA form, the CDR3 reads TGTGCCAGCAGCAAGCGGACGGAAACCACCGGGGAGCTGTTTTTT. Translating it yields CASSKRTETTGELFF.

This sequence joins TRBV28 and TRBJ2-2; TRBD2 might be the D (6 bases). The CDR3 has 14 residues. The ends were cut back, 6 bases at V and 4 bases at J, with 12 bases in the middle. Looked up from germline, CDR1 is MDHEN and CDR2 is SYDVKM. This chain's CDR3 is CASSGTPLTGELFF. CDR3 coding DNA: TGTGCCAGCAGCGGGACTCCCCTCACCGGGGAGCTGTTTTTT.

V is TRBV5-4 and J is TRBJ2-2; 7 nucleotides line up with TRBD2. The CDR3 is 17 residues long. V lost 0 bases and J lost 5; bases outside the gene matches: 10. Per the germline V gene, CDR1 is SGHNT and CDR2 is YYREEE (reference sequence). The DNA of the CDR3 is TGTGCCAGCAGCTTGGCGGGGGTCGGGGGGTATACCGGGGAGCTGTTTTTT. Amino acids: CASSLAGVGGYTGELFF.

A few counts support this clone. The rearrangement links TRBV15 to TRBJ2-7, with a possible D match to TRBD1 (6 bases). V lost 1 base and J lost 1, with 8 bases in between. The CDR3 extends over 14 amino acids. Germline values: CDR1 LNHNV, CDR2 YYDKDF (reference sequence). The CDR3 DNA follows: TGTGCCACCAGCAGAGGCCAGGGGTCCTACGAGCAGTACTTC. This encodes CATSRGQGSYEQYF.

The rearrangement joins TRBV13 to TRBJ1-2; D ambiguous. The V and J ends lost 0 bases and 0 bases respectively, with 8 bases between them. Germline V gene sequence: CDR1 PRHDT, CDR2 FYEKMQ (reference sequence). The CDR3 runs to 15 residues. The CDR3 protein is CASSLGGRPNYGYTF. CDR3 DNA sequence: TGTGCCAGCAGCTTAGGAGGCAGGCCTAACTATGGCTACACCTTC.

The table lists this clone with a count of one. This sequence joins TRBV6-5 and TRBJ2-3; D is undetermined. CDR1 and CDR2 (germline): MNHEY, SVGAGI. The CDR3 loop spans 12 amino acids. The V gene lost 6 bases and the J gene lost 7 bases, with 11 bases spanning the gap. The CDR3 DNA sequence: TGTGCCAGCAGGAGCGACGGTTATACGCAGTATTTT. Residues: CASRSDGYTQYF.

DNA for the CDR3: TGTGCCTGGGCGCTGACAGGGACCGAGCAGTACTTC. As protein: CAWALTGTEQYF. The chain recombines TRBV30 with TRBJ2-7, with 7 positions matching TRBD1. The CDR3 is made up of 12 amino acids. J gave up 6 bases and V 5 bases, and 7 bases lay outside the gene matches. Germline V gene sequence: CDR1 GTSNPN, CDR2 SVGIG (reference sequence).

This clone was detected only once. This chain links TRBV7-3 with TRBJ2-1; no clear D gene. Per germline, CDR1 SGHTA and CDR2 FQGTGA. The CDR3 contains 12 residues. V lost 5 bases, J lost 6 bases, and 8 bases lay in between. The CDR3 spells CASSLPSNEQFF. The CDR3 DNA reads TGTGCCAGCAGCCTGCCTAGCAATGAGCAGTTCTTC.

V and J are TRBV25-1 and TRBJ1-2; a weak D match, TRBD1 (5 bases). This CDR3 is 14 amino acids long. Germline loops: CDR1 MGHDK, CDR2 SYGVNS. V was pared by 5 bases and J by 4 bases, with 14 bases between. CDR3 nucleotides: TGTGCCAGCAGTCTCCAGGGCGGGAGCTATGGCTACACCTTC. This gives the protein CASSLQGGSYGYTF.

The rearrangement uses TRBV15 and TRBJ2-3, with a tentative D call TRBD2 (5 bases). The germline V and J ends were trimmed by 4 bases and 4 bases, with 15 bases remaining between them. The CDR3 runs 15 residues. Germline values: CDR1 LNHNV, CDR2 YYDKDF (reference sequence). CDR3 nucleotides: TGTGCCACCAGCACCCTAGGGAGTAGGGCAGATACGCAGTATTTT. Protein: CATSTLGSRADTQYF. Full variable domain (remainder filled in from reference TRBV15 and TRBJ2-3): DAMVIQNPRYQVTQFGKPVTLSCSQTLNHNVMYWYQQKSSQAPKLLFHYYDKDFNNEADTPDNFQSRRPNTSFCFLDIRSPGLGDTAMYLCATSTLGSRADTQYFGPGTRLTVL.

The rearrangement links TRBV2 to TRBJ1-4; TRBD1 agrees at 10 bases. V dropped 4 bases and J dropped 5; count of bases not matched to a gene: 1. Germline assignment: CDR1 SNHLY and CDR2 FYNNEI. CDR3 length equals 14 residues. CDR3 amino acids: CASSVGQGNEKLFF. The CDR3 bases are TGTGCCAGCAGTGTGGGACAGGGGAATGAAAAACTGTTTTTT.

The rearrangement links TRBV6-1 to TRBJ2-7; 7 positions match TRBD2. After removal of 1 base from V and 0 bases from J, the junction contained 3 bases not matched to a gene. This CDR3 is 15 amino acids long. In germline, CDR1 is MNHNS, CDR2 SASEGT. CDR3: CASSEVTSASYEQYF. The CDR3 DNA is TGTGCCAGCAGTGAAGTCACTAGCGCCTCCTACGAGCAGTACTTC.